This T cell receptor (beta chain) came from a study of control samples from healthy donors and cancer patients. The method was immunoSEQ multiplex PCR; TCRdb's version includes in-frame clones alone and lacks a portion of them. The table includes under 150,000 clones, 88% detected once. The V gene's germline CDR1 is SGHDT and CDR2 YYEEEE. The V segment lost 6 bases and the J segment 3 bases; nucleotides outside the gene matches: 8. CDR3 size: 16 residues. The sample comprised blood. V gene TRBV5-6 combines with J gene TRBJ2-3; 12 bases are a match to TRBD2. This clonotype originated in a woman in her seventies in good health. The CDR3 loop is CASTRLAGVLTDTQYF. The CDR3 DNA sequence: TGTGCCAGCACCCGACTAGCGGGGGTTCTAACAGATACGCAGTATTTT.